This TCR beta chain was recorded in a study of CD8 T cells in Susac syndrome. Study overall: Intravenous immunoglobulin alone or corticosteroids were being given to patients with Susac syndrome at blood draw, unless they were therapy-naive.

V was pared by 5 bases and J by 0 bases, with 13 bases between. The CDR3 totals 14 residues. Germline lookup yields CDR1 DFQATT and CDR2 SNEGSKA (reference sequence). Negative isolation yielded the CD8+ and CD4+ T cells, while FACS enriched the TEMRA cells. With random hexamers, reverse transcription was performed on about 0.5 to 1 ug of RNA. A multiplex approach, immunoSEQ multiplex PCR, amplified TCR beta CDR3 across 54 Vbeta and 13 Jbeta. Each CDR3 protein gets one entry after TCRdb re-called the immunoSEQ multiplex PCR reads with MiXCR. The data hold approximately 260,000 distinct CDR3 sequences, with 90% to 97% observed a single time.

This receptor was taken from a human donor with Susac syndrome. The specimen sequenced was CD4+ T cells from PBMCs. The V gene is TRBV20-1, the J gene TRBJ1-1; D is unresolved. The CDR3 DNA is TGCAGTGCTCCCTCCGGCTACATGAACACTGAAGCTTTCTTT. Amino acids: CSAPSGYMNTEAFF.